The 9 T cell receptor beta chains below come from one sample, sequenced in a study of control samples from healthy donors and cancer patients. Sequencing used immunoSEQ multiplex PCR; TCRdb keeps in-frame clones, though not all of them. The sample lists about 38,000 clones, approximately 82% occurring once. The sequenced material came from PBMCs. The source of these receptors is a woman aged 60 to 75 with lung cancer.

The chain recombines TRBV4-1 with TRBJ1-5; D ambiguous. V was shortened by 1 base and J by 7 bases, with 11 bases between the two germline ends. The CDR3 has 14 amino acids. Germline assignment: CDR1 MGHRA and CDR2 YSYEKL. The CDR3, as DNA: TGCGCCAGCAGCCAAGTGGAAGCGGGCCAGCCCCAGCATTTT. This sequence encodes CASSQVEAGQPQHF.

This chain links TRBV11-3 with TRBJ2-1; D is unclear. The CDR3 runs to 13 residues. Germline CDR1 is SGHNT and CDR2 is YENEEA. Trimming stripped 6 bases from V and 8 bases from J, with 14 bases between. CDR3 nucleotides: TGTGCCAGCAGTCTAGGAGCCGGAGATGAGCAGTTCTTC. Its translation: CASSLGAGDEQFF.

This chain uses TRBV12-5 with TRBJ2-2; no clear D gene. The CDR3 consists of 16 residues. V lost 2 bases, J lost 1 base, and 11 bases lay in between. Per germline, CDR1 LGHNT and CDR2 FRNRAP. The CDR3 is CASGLPAAGNTGELFF. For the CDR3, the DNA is TGTGCTAGTGGTTTGCCTGCGGCAGGGAACACCGGGGAGCTGTTTTTT. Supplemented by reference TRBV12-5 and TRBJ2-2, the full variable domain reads DARVTQTPRHKVTEMGQEVTMRCQPILGHNTVFWYRQTMMQGLELLAYFRNRAPLDDSGMPKDRFSAEMPDATLATLKIQPSEPRDSAVYFCASGLPAAGNTGELFFGEGSRLTVL.

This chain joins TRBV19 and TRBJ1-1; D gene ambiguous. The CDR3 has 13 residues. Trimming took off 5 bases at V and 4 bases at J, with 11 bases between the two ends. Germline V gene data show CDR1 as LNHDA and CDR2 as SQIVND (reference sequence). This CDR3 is CASSDGVGTEAFF. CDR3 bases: TGTGCCAGTAGTGACGGCGTTGGCACTGAAGCTTTCTTT.

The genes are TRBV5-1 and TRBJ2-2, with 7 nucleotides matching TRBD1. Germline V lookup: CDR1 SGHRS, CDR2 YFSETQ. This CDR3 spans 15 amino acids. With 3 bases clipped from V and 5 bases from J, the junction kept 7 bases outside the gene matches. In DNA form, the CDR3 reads TGCGCCAGCAGCTGGGGGACAGCCACTACCGGGGAGCTGTTTTTT. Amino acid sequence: CASSWGTATTGELFF.

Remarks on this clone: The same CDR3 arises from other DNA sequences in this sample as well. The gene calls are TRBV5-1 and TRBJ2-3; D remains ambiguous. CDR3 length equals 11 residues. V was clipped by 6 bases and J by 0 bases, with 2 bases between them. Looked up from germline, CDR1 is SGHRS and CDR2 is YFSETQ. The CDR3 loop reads CASTSTDTQYF. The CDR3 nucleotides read TGCGCCAGCACTAGCACAGATACGCAGTATTTT. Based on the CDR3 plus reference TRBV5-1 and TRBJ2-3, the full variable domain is KAGVTQTPRYLIKTRGQQVTLSCSPISGHRSVSWYQQTPGQGLQFLFEYFSETQRNKGNFPGRFSGRQFSNSRSEMNVSTLELGDSALYLCASTSTDTQYFGPGTRLTVL.

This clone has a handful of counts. The CDR3 nucleotides read TGTGCCACCAGCAGAGAAAGGGGCAGTTCACCCCTCCACTTT. Translating gives CATSRERGSSPLHF. The chain joins TRBV15 to TRBJ1-6, with D perhaps matching TRBD1 (5 bases). Germline assignment: CDR1 LNHNV and CDR2 YYDKDF (reference sequence). Trimming took 0 bases from V and 9 from J, leaving 9 bases between them. The CDR3 is 14 amino acids.

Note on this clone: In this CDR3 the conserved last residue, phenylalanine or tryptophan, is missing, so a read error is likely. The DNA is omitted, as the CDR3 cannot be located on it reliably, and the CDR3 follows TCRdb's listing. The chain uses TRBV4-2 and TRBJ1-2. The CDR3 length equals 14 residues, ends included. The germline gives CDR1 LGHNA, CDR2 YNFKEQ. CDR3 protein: CASSRGGGTETLSL.

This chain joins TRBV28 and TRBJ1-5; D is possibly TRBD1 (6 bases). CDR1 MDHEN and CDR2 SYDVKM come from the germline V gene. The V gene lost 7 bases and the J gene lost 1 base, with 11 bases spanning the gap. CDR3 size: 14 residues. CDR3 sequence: CASTKGGSNQPQHF. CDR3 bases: TGTGCCAGCACCAAAGGGGGAAGCAATCAGCCCCAGCATTTT. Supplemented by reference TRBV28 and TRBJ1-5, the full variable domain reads DVKVTQSSRYLVKRTGEKVFLECVQDMDHENMFWYRQDPGLGLRLIYFSYDVKMKEKGDIPEGYSVSREKKERFSLILESASTNQTSMYLCASTKGGSNQPQHFGDGTRLSIL.